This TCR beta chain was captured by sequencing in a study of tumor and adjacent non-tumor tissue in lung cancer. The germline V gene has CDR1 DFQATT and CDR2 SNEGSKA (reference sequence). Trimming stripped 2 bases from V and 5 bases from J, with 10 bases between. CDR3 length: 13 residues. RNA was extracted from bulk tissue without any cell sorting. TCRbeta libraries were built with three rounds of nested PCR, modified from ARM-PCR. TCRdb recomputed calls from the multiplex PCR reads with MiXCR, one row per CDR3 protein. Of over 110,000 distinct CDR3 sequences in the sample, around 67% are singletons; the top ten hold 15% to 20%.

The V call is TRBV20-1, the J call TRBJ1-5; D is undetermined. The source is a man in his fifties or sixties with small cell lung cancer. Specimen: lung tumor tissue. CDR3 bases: TGCAGTGCTAGACAGTGTTTTGATCAGCCCCAGCATTTT. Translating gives CSARQCFDQPQHF.